The T cell receptor beta chain under discussion was sequenced for a study of shared clonotypes between healthy human individuals. Overall study findings and caveats: In contrast to clonotypes shared by all four donors, non-shared clonotypes had lower generation probabilities.

The germline gives CDR1 LNHDA, CDR2 SQIVND (reference sequence). V gave up 0 bases and J gave up 0 bases, with 12 bases separating them. The CDR3 consists of 17 residues. TCRdb's table, derived via immunoSEQ multiplex PCR, lists solely in-frame clones and lacks some. Of some 1,900,000 clones listed, approximately 94% are singletons. Positively selected for CCR7, the CD45RO-negative cells used as naive CD8 cells excluded terminally differentiated effector memory CD45RA+ cells. The table lists this clone with a count of one. No antigen is known for it. The sequence derives from a man aged 18 to 29 in good health. V gene TRBV19 combines with J gene TRBJ1-3; no reliable D call. The material sequenced was naive CD8+ T cells sorted from blood. The CDR3, as DNA: TGTGCCAGTAGTATAGATCTTGAAGCGTCCTCTGGAAACACCATATATTTT. Encoded protein: CASSIDLEASSGNTIYF.